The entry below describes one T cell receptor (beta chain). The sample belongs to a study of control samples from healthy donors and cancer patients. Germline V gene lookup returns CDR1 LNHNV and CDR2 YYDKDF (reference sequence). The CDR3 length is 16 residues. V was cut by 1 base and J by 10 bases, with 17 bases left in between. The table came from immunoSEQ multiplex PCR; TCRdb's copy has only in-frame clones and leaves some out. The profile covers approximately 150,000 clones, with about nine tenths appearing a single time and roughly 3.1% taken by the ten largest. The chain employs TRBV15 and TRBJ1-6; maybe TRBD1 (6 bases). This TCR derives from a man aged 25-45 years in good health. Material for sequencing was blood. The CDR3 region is CATSRAQSRGRSPLHF. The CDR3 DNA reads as TGTGCCACCAGCAGAGCTCAATCCAGGGGAAGGTCACCCCTCCACTTT. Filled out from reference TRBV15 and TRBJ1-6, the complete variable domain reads DAMVIQNPRYQVTQFGKPVTLSCSQTLNHNVMYWYQQKSSQAPKLLFHYYDKDFNNEADTPDNFQSRRPNTSFCFLDIRSPGLGDTAMYLCATSRAQSRGRSPLHFGNGTRLTVT.